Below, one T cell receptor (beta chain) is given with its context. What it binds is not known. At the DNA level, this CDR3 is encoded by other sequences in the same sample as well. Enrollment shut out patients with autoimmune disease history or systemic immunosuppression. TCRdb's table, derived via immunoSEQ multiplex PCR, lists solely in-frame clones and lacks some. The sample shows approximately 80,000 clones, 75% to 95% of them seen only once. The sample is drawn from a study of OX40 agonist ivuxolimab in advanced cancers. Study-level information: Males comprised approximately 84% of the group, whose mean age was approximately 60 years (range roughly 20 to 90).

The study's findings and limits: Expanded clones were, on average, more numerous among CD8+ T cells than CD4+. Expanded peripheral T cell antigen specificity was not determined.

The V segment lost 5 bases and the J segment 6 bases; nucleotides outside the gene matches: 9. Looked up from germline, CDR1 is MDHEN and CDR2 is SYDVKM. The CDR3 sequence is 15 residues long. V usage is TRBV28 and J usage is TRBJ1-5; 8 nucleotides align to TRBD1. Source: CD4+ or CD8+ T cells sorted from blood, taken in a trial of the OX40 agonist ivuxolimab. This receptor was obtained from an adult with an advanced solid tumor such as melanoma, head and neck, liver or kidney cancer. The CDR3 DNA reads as TGTGCCAGCAGTGACCTCCAGGGGGCAGGTCAGCCCCAGCATTTT. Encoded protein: CASSDLQGAGQPQHF.